Sequencing of this T cell receptor (beta chain) was carried out in a study of long-term antiretroviral therapy in people with HIV. Worth noting for this clone: Its antigen is unknown.

The authors ran the immunoSEQ assay, v3.0, at survey level. Sequencing was performed with immunoSEQ multiplex PCR; in TCRdb, only in-frame clones are kept and a portion is missing. In the table there are about 26,000 clones, 86% of which are singletons. Regarding the study as a whole: Diversity remained lower than transplant donor controls, even though it increased after ART.

The sequence came from a man aged 40-49 years with HIV. The source was unsorted PBMCs, collected just over 2.6 years after starting antiretroviral therapy.

CDR3 DNA: TGTGCCAGCAGCTTACAGGGTAACGACGGGGAGCTGTTTTTT. It yields the protein CASSLQGNDGELFF. The chain has TRBV11-3 and TRBJ2-2; TRBD1 is a possible D gene (5 bases). Trimming shortened V by 2 bases and J by 7 bases, and 11 bases separated the two germline ends. Germline V gene sequence: CDR1 SGHNT, CDR2 YENEEA. The CDR3 length is 14 residues.